The rows below give T cell receptor beta chains drawn from one sample of a study of identical twins. MiXCR, applied by TCRdb to the 5' RACE reads, yields one record per CDR3 protein. This sample yields over 250,000 distinct CDR3 sequences, of which nearly 9.5% are seen a single time; about 7.1% belongs to the top ten. The sample was also linked to a second study, of yellow fever vaccine responses in identical twins.

Sequencing was performed on CD8+ T cells sorted from blood. The receptor set was obtained from a woman younger than 30 in good health. The CDR3 runs from the conserved cysteine through the conserved F or W. A D gene is named only where the DNA matches it firmly. Some rows mark clone size as missing; the rest say once, few, many or name a class of expanded clone.

J | size | D | V | CDR3 | DNA
TRBJ2-3 | many | - | TRBV12-3/TRBV12-4 | CASGPGGDTQYF | TGTGCCAGCGGTCCGGGTGGAGATACGCAGTATTTT
TRBJ1-1 | - | TRBD1 | TRBV20-1 | CSARGGLRQGNTEAFF | TGCAGTGCTAGAGGGGGCCTCCGACAGGGGAACACTGAAGCTTTCTTT
TRBJ2-1 | many | - | TRBV27 | CASSFPGNEQFF | TGTGCCAGCAGTTTTCCGGGCAATGAGCAGTTCTTC
TRBJ2-1 | - | - | TRBV6-5 | CASSYERAGWNEQFF | TGTGCCAGCAGTTACGAGAGGGCCGGGTGGAATGAGCAGTTCTTC
TRBJ2-7 | many | - | TRBV15 | CATSRETPGPNEQYF | TGTGCCACCAGCAGAGAGACGCCGGGTCCCAACGAGCAGTACTTC
TRBJ1-4 | few | - | TRBV14 | CASSGLGEGEKLFF | TGTGCCAGCAGCGGACTGGGGGAGGGCGAAAAACTGTTTTTT
TRBJ2-3 | many | - | TRBV7-3 | CASRPTVGDTQYF | TGTGCCAGCAGACCTACTGTCGGAGATACGCAGTATTTT
TRBJ2-5 | - | - | TRBV30 | CAWSVFGKETQYF | TGTGCCTGGAGTGTATTCGGGAAAGAGACCCAGTACTTC
TRBJ1-5 | - | - | TRBV7-8 | CASSPGGGSNQPQHF | TGTGCCAGCAGCCCCGGAGGGGGGAGCAATCAGCCCCAGCATTTT
TRBJ2-5 | few | TRBD2 | TRBV7-9 | CASWTSGYQETQYF | TGTGCCAGCTGGACTAGCGGGTACCAAGAGACCCAGTACTTC
TRBJ2-3 | few | TRBD2 | TRBV5-1 | CASSLPGGGPLGTDTQYF | TGCGCCAGCAGCTTGCCCGGGGGAGGGCCACTTGGCACAGATACGCAGTATTTT
TRBJ1-5 | few | - | TRBV30 | CAWSTGISNQPQHF | TGTGCCTGGAGTACAGGGATAAGCAATCAGCCCCAGCATTTT
TRBJ2-7 | many | TRBD1 | TRBV27 | CASSDRDRPFLYEQYF | TGTGCCAGCAGTGACCGGGACAGACCCTTTCTCTACGAGCAGTACTTC
TRBJ1-1 | - | - | TRBV30 | CAWSVGSHTEAFF | TGTGCCTGGAGTGTGGGCTCACACACTGAAGCTTTCTTT
TRBJ2-7 | few | - | TRBV7-9 | CASSPGPTPYEQYF | TGTGCCAGCAGCCCGGGACCGACACCCTACGAGCAGTACTTC
TRBJ1-4 | many | TRBD1 | TRBV28 | CASGLRWGDSNEKLFF | TGTGCCAGCGGATTGCGTTGGGGGGACAGTAATGAAAAACTGTTTTTT
TRBJ2-3 | - | TRBD2 | TRBV4-3 | CASSQPFTTSRGDTQYF | TGCGCCAGCAGCCAACCATTTACGACTAGCAGAGGGGATACGCAGTATTTT
TRBJ1-5 | few | - | TRBV27 | CASSRGLDQPQHF | TGTGCCAGCAGCAGGGGTTTGGATCAGCCCCAGCATTTT
TRBJ2-7 | few | TRBD1 | TRBV20-1 | CSARAGTGAHEQYF | TGCAGTGCTAGGGCGGGGACAGGGGCCCACGAGCAGTACTTC
TRBJ2-1 | many | - | TRBV15 | CATFGGEQFF | TGTGCCACCTTCGGCGGGGAGCAGTTCTTC
TRBJ2-7 | - | - | TRBV14 | CASSQEWGPEQYF | TGTGCCAGCAGCCAGGAATGGGGCCCCGAGCAGTACTTC
TRBJ2-1 | - | TRBD2 | TRBV20-1 | CSASTSGGYNEQFF | TGCAGTGCTAGTACTAGCGGGGGCTACAATGAGCAGTTCTTC
TRBJ2-3 | - | TRBD2 | TRBV27 | CASSLAGGPVVTDTQYF | TGTGCCAGCAGCCTAGCGGGAGGGCCTGTTGTCACAGATACGCAGTATTTT
TRBJ1-4 | - | TRBD1 | TRBV18 | CASSPWDRNEKLFF | TGTGCCAGCTCACCTTGGGACAGGAATGAAAAACTGTTTTTT
TRBJ2-3 | - | - | TRBV12-3/TRBV12-4 | CASSLPNTQYF | TGTGCCAGCAGTTTACCCAATACGCAGTATTTT
TRBJ2-1 | few | TRBD1 | TRBV7-2 | CASSFKQGLAYNEQFF | TGTGCCAGCAGCTTTAAACAGGGGTTGGCCTACAATGAGCAGTTCTTC
TRBJ2-7 | many | - | TRBV20-1 | CSARVRASADYEQYF | TGCAGTGCTAGAGTTCGAGCTAGCGCCGACTACGAGCAGTACTTC
TRBJ2-3 | many | TRBD2 | TRBV4-1 | CASSQDRLTSGRTSSTDTQYF | TGCGCCAGCAGCCAAGATCGTCTGACTAGCGGGAGGACCTCTAGCACAGATACGCAGTATTTT
TRBJ1-1 | many | - | TRBV5-4 | CASNFGGSTEAFF | TGTGCCAGCAATTTCGGGGGATCTACTGAAGCTTTCTTT
TRBJ2-7 | few | TRBD1 | TRBV28 | CASSFPGTGFYEQYF | TGTGCCAGCAGTTTCCCCGGGACAGGGTTCTACGAGCAGTACTTC
TRBJ2-1 | few | - | TRBV11-2 | CASSLLPDEQFF | TGTGCCAGCAGCTTATTACCGGATGAGCAGTTCTTC
TRBJ2-7 | - | - | TRBV4-3 | CASSQGGGEYYEQYF | TGCGCCAGCAGCCAAGGTGGGGGAGAATACTACGAGCAGTACTTC
TRBJ1-1 | many | TRBD1 | TRBV6-2/TRBV6-3 | CASSYGRGVLDTEAFF | TGTGCCAGCAGTTACGGCAGGGGGGTTTTGGACACTGAAGCTTTCTTT
TRBJ1-2 | many | - | TRBV12-3/TRBV12-4 | CASRQYGWDKNYGYTF | TGTGCCAGCAGACAATATGGCTGGGACAAAAACTATGGCTACACCTTC
TRBJ2-7 | few | TRBD1 | TRBV10-2 | CASRPGQGAEQYF | TGCGCCAGCAGACCGGGACAGGGGGCCGAGCAGTACTTC
TRBJ2-7 | many | - | TRBV5-6 | CASSFTPNYEQYF | TGTGCCAGCAGCTTTACACCAAACTACGAGCAGTACTTC
TRBJ2-3 | many | - | TRBV4-3 | CASSPGASSYTQYF | TGCGCCAGCAGCCCGGGTGCTTCGTCGTATACGCAGTATTTT